The 15 T cell receptor beta chains below come from one sample, sequenced in a study of blood T cell repertoires in COVID-19. Repertoires were generated with immunoSEQ multiplex PCR, while TCRdb's copy carries only in-frame clones and drops some. The profile shows about 320,000 clones, roughly 85% of them singletons. Sequencing was performed on peripheral blood. The source of these receptors is a human donor in a cohort sampled during active COVID-19.

The chain carries TRBV9 and TRBJ1-2; TRBD1 agrees at 7 bases. CDR1 is SGDLS, CDR2 YYNGEE, per germline. CDR3 length equals 14 residues. Germline trimming cut 4 bases from V and 3 bases from J; bases unmatched to any gene: 6. CDR3 nucleotide sequence: TGTGCCAGCAGCCGCGACAGGGCACACTATGGCTACACCTTC. Translated, it gives CASSRDRAHYGYTF. The variable domain in full, completed from reference TRBV9 and TRBJ1-2, reads DSGVTQTPKHLITATGQRVTLRCSPRSGDLSVYWYQQSLDQGLQFLIQYYNGEERAKGNILERFSAQQFPDLHSELNLSSLELGDSALYFCASSRDRAHYGYTFGSGTRLTVV.

The chain links TRBV3-1 (or the pseudogene TRBV3-2) to TRBJ1-2, with no clear D. V shed 0 bases and J shed 9 bases, with 8 bases lying between them. Germline CDR1 and CDR2: LGHDT and YNNKEL (reference sequence). The CDR3 has 12 amino acids. CDR3 DNA: TGTGCCAGCAGCCAAGAAGAGAAGAGCTACACCTTC. It specifies CASSQEEKSYTF.

The V and J genes are TRBV27 and TRBJ1-2, with 7 bases aligning to TRBD1. The CDR3 runs to 14 residues. The germline V gene encodes CDR1 MNHEY and CDR2 SMNVEV (reference sequence). The J segment lost 6 bases and the V segment lost 5 bases, leaving 9 bases of the junction unmatched. Written as DNA, the CDR3 is TGTGCCAGCAGTGCCCGACAGGGAATAGATGGCTACACCTTC. Encoded protein: CASSARQGIDGYTF.

Of note for this clone: Different DNA sequences within this sample yield the same CDR3. The V and J genes are TRBV18 and TRBJ2-7, with TRBD1 identical over 8 bases. The CDR3 spans 14 residues. The V and J ends lost 3 bases and 3 bases, in that order; junction bases with no gene match: 4. The V gene's germline CDR1 is KGHSH and CDR2 LQKENI. The CDR3 coding sequence is TGTGCCAGCTCACCCGGACAGGGAAACTACGAGCAGTACTTC. Translation gives CASSPGQGNYEQYF.

The V and J genes are TRBV11-1 and TRBJ1-6, with 9 bases aligning to TRBD1. The CDR3 contains 16 residues. Per the germline V gene, CDR1 is SGHAT and CDR2 is FQDESV (reference sequence). The ends lost 2 bases at V and 4 bases at J; junction bases unmatched: 3. CDR3 protein: CASSLTQGAYNSPLHF. The CDR3 nucleotides read TGTGCCAGCAGCTTAACACAGGGGGCGTATAATTCACCCCTCCACTTT.

The rearrangement links TRBV30 to TRBJ1-1; D is possibly TRBD1 (5 bases). This CDR3 is built from 14 residues. Between the trimmed V and J ends, which lost 3 bases and 0 bases, there was a span of 11 bases. Germline loops: CDR1 GTSNPN, CDR2 SVGIG (reference sequence). The CDR3 loop is CAWSPGWVNTEAFF. Written as DNA, the CDR3 is TGTGCCTGGAGCCCAGGGTGGGTGAACACTGAAGCTTTCTTT.

This clone has at least ten counts. The chain uses TRBV2 and TRBJ1-1, with D possibly being TRBD1 (5 bases). The CDR3 sequence is 15 residues long. Deletions cut 4 bases from V and 1 base from J, with 13 bases between. CDR1 SNHLY and CDR2 FYNNEI come from the germline V gene. CDR3 loop: CASSVWGGSNTEAFF. DNA for the CDR3: TGTGCCAGCAGTGTTTGGGGGGGGTCGAACACTGAAGCTTTCTTT.

The CDR3 region has the DNA TGTGCCAGCAGCTTGGACAGGGGCCGCACTGAAGCTTTCTTT. This gives the protein CASSLDRGRTEAFF. The genes are TRBV7-9 and TRBJ1-1; 9 bases are shared with TRBD1. The CDR3 runs 14 residues. CDR1 and CDR2 from the germline V gene are SEHNR and FQNEAQ (reference sequence). V was clipped by 3 bases and J by 4 bases; unmatched bases: 3.

The chain joins TRBV2 to TRBJ1-4; D is unresolved. Germline assignment: CDR1 SNHLY and CDR2 FYNNEI. Trimming shortened V by 2 bases and J by 5 bases, and 6 bases separated the two germline ends. The CDR3 spans 13 residues. The CDR3 nucleotides are TGTGCCAGCAGTGAATTGGGCAATGAAAAACTGTTTTTT. As protein: CASSELGNEKLFF.

This clone has more than one count but fewer than ten. The rearrangement joins TRBV7-3 to TRBJ1-1, with TRBD1 identical over 9 bases. This CDR3 has 15 amino acids. Germline V gives CDR1 SGHTA, CDR2 FQGTGA. Losses at the gene ends were 3 bases for V and 4 bases for J; bases not matched to a gene: 6. The CDR3: CASSFTGGGVTEAFF. The CDR3 bases are TGTGCCAGCAGCTTCACAGGGGGCGGGGTCACTGAAGCTTTCTTT. Looking up the rest from reference TRBV7-3 and TRBJ1-1 gives the full variable domain: GAGVSQTPSNKVTEKGKYVELRCDPISGHTALYWYRQSLGQGPEFLIYFQGTGAADDSGLPNDRFFAVRPEGSVSTLKIQRTERGDSAVYLCASSFTGGGVTEAFFGQGTRLTVV.

This sequence joins TRBV7-9 and TRBJ1-1; possibly TRBD1 for D (5 bases). This CDR3 is 13 amino acids long. Germline CDR1 and CDR2: SEHNR and FQNEAQ (reference sequence). The V and J ends lost 4 bases and 4 bases respectively, with 10 bases between them. This CDR3 reads CASSSAGSTEAFF. DNA of the CDR3: TGTGCCAGCAGCTCAGCAGGGAGCACTGAAGCTTTCTTT.

J is TRBJ1-1 and V is TRBV7-7; D remains unclear. The V end lost 2 bases, the J end lost 0 bases, and 13 bases lay between the germline ends. The CDR3 is made up of 16 amino acids. Germline V gene lookup returns CDR1 SSHAT and CDR2 FNYEAQ (reference sequence). The CDR3 sequence: CASSLFVGDMNTEAFF. CDR3 DNA sequence: TGTGCCAGCAGCTTATTTGTAGGAGATATGAACACTGAAGCTTTCTTT.

CDR3 sequence reads: CASRLTGGTEAFF. The CDR3 bases are TGTGCCAGTAGGCTGACAGGGGGCACTGAAGCTTTCTTT. The chain recombines TRBV19 with TRBJ1-1, with 9 bases that match TRBD1. CDR3 size: 13 residues. Germline trimming cut 6 bases from V and 4 bases from J; bases unmatched to any gene: 3. Germline CDR1 reads LNHDA; CDR2 reads SQIVND (reference sequence).

This CDR3 is CSVESAGKRENIQYF. The CDR3 bases are TGCAGCGTTGAATCGGCGGGGAAGCGGGAAAACATTCAGTACTTC. This chain joins TRBV29-1 and TRBJ2-4; possibly TRBD2 for D (6 bases). CDR3 length equals 15 residues. V was clipped by 2 bases and J by 5 bases, with 16 bases between them. Germline CDR1 reads SQVTM; CDR2 reads ANQGSEA.

The chain is built from TRBV27 and TRBJ2-7, with 12 bases matching TRBD2. Germline V gene sequence: CDR1 MNHEY, CDR2 SMNVEV (reference sequence). The junction had 9 bases not matched to a gene; V was cut back by 5 bases and J by 1 base. This CDR3 contains 17 residues. The CDR3 coding sequence is TGTGCCAGCAGTAACCGACCCGGGACTAGCGGGTCCTACGAGCAGTACTTC. This gives the protein CASSNRPGTSGSYEQYF.